These T cell receptor beta chains were read from a single sample in a study of CD8 T cells in ankylosing spondylitis. TCRdb re-analysed the 5' RACE reads in MiXCR, keeping a single row per CDR3 protein. The table shows hundreds of thousands of distinct CDR3 sequences, with over 9.5% occurring only once. Sequencing was carried out using blood, either unsorted or a sorted T cell fraction (not recorded which). These receptors were taken from a male donor with ankylosing spondylitis. Each CDR3 is given with its conserved first and last residue. Fields, in order: clone size, V gene, D gene, J gene, CDR3 protein, CDR3 DNA. A D gene is named only where the DNA matches it firmly. Clone size, where shown, is once, few, many, or a class for clones that have expanded.

-,TRBV25-1,TRBD1,TRBJ2-6,CASSAFWDRAYSGANVLTF,TGTGCCAGCAGCGCTTTTTGGGACAGGGCGTACTCTGGGGCCAACGTCCTGACTTTC
few,TRBV20-1,-,TRBJ2-7,CSGAGLLYEQYF,TGCAGTGGGGCGGGACTCCTCTACGAGCAGTACTTC
-,TRBV6-1,-,TRBJ2-7,CASSILRGISYEQYF,TGTGCCAGCAGTATCCTTCGGGGGATCTCCTACGAGCAGTACTTC
-,TRBV10-3,-,TRBJ2-7,CAITEKAGTSVEQYF,TGTGCCATCACCGAAAAAGCCGGGACCAGCGTCGAGCAGTACTTC
-,TRBV5-4,-,TRBJ2-3,CASSGRPGPTDTQYF,TGTGCCAGCAGCGGCCGCCCCGGGCCGACAGATACGCAGTATTTT
-,TRBV6-1,-,TRBJ2-5,CASSPPGFGGETQYF,TGTGCCAGCAGTCCACCAGGTTTCGGGGGAGAGACCCAGTACTTC
few,TRBV20-1,-,TRBJ1-2,CSAPGGAPYGYTF,TGCAGTGCGCCGGGGGGGGCCCCGTATGGCTACACCTTC
few,TRBV6-1,-,TRBJ2-2,CASRRRPLNTGELFF,TGTGCCAGCAGGCGCAGGCCCCTGAACACCGGGGAGCTGTTTTTT
-,TRBV5-1,TRBD1,TRBJ2-7,CATGTGTGRREQYF,TGCGCCACCGGGACCGGGACAGGGAGGAGGGAGCAGTACTTC
-,TRBV15,-,TRBJ1-5,CATSRQGQPQHF,TGTGCCACCAGCAGACAGGGGCAGCCCCAGCATTTT
few,TRBV12-3/TRBV12-4,-,TRBJ1-5,CASSSLGSGLGNQPQHF,TGTGCCAGCAGTTCCCTGGGGTCCGGGCTCGGCAATCAGCCCCAGCATTTT
-,TRBV5-4,-,TRBJ1-1,CASSMNRALGHTEAFF,TGTGCCAGCAGCATGAACCGGGCCCTGGGACACACTGAAGCTTTCTTT
many,TRBV4-2,-,TRBJ2-5,CASSQDPLFTTQYF,TGTGCCAGCAGCCAAGACCCGCTATTCACGACCCAGTACTTC
few,TRBV29-1,-,TRBJ1-2,CSVARDTANYGYTF,TGCAGCGTTGCTCGGGACACTGCTAACTATGGCTACACCTTC
-,TRBV4-3,-,TRBJ1-2,CASSRDRGADYGYTF,TGCGCCAGCAGCCGTGACCGGGGGGCGGACTATGGCTACACCTTC
few,TRBV29-1,TRBD2,TRBJ2-7,CSVGGIQSYEQYF,TGCAGCGTGGGGGGGATCCAATCCTACGAGCAGTACTTC
-,TRBV7-3,-,TRBJ2-7,CASSLDKGLEQYF,TGTGCCAGCAGCTTAGACAAGGGTCTAGAGCAGTACTTC
-,TRBV28,-,TRBJ2-5,CASSFREGHETQYF,TGTGCCAGCAGTTTCCGAGAGGGCCACGAGACCCAGTACTTC
many,TRBV20-1,-,TRBJ1-1,CSVTTANTEAFF,TGCAGTGTCACAACAGCTAACACTGAAGCTTTCTTT
-,TRBV30,-,TRBJ1-5,CAWSIGPGPPQHF,TGTGCCTGGAGTATAGGACCGGGACCGCCCCAGCATTTT
-,TRBV5-1,-,TRBJ1-6,CASSYRVRAYNSPLHF,TGCGCCAGCAGCTACCGGGTCAGGGCCTATAATTCACCCCTCCACTTT
-,TRBV7-6,TRBD2,TRBJ2-2,CASSSPGAGGNTGELFF,TGTGCCAGCAGCTCCCCGGGCGCGGGGGGGAACACCGGGGAGCTGTTTTTT
many,TRBV5-1,-,TRBJ2-7,CASSPRGFAYEQYF,TGCGCCAGCAGTCCCAGGGGTTTCGCCTACGAGCAGTACTTC
few,TRBV6-5,-,TRBJ2-7,CASSYHVTSAVGSYEQYF,TGTGCCAGCAGTTATCACGTAACTTCGGCAGTCGGATCCTACGAGCAGTACTTC
-,TRBV6-5,-,TRBJ2-1,CASSSASGGRSYNEQFF,TGTGCCAGCAGTTCGGCTAGTGGCGGTCGATCCTACAATGAGCAGTTCTTC
many,TRBV4-1,-,TRBJ2-2,CASSQDATRGRELFF,TGCGCCAGCAGCCAAGATGCGACTAGAGGTCGGGAGCTGTTTTTT
-,TRBV20-1,-,TRBJ2-5,CSARDSRGGVVKTQYF,TGCAGTGCTAGAGATAGCAGGGGAGGTGTCGTGAAGACCCAGTACTTC
few,TRBV28,TRBD1,TRBJ1-1,CATFGQGRGTEAFF,TGTGCCACCTTCGGACAGGGACGAGGCACTGAAGCTTTCTTT
-,TRBV6-1,TRBD2,TRBJ2-3,CAGRLAGLDTQYF,TGTGCCGGTAGACTAGCGGGGTTAGATACGCAGTATTTT
many,TRBV29-1,-,TRBJ2-2,CSGGRNTGELFF,TGCAGCGGTGGACGGAACACCGGGGAGCTGTTTTTT
few,TRBV20-1,-,TRBJ1-1,CSAQSGARSTEAFF,TGCAGTGCTCAGTCAGGGGCGAGGAGCACTGAAGCTTTCTTT
-,TRBV5-1,-,TRBJ2-3,CASSFASDTDTQYF,TGCGCCAGCAGCTTCGCTAGCGACACAGATACGCAGTATTTT
few,TRBV7-2,-,TRBJ2-2,CASSAGTSDTGELFF,TGTGCCAGCAGCGCCGGGACATCAGACACCGGGGAGCTGTTTTTT
-,TRBV11-2,-,TRBJ2-7,CASSLGWEDEQYF,TGTGCCAGCAGCTTAGGGTGGGAAGACGAGCAGTACTTC
few,TRBV20-1,TRBD1,TRBJ2-1,CSANRGPGNEQFF,TGCAGTGCTAACAGGGGGCCCGGCAATGAGCAGTTCTTC
-,TRBV7-3,TRBD1,TRBJ2-7,CASSLFGQGPTTTYEQYF,TGTGCCAGCAGCTTATTCGGACAGGGCCCGACAACCACCTACGAGCAGTACTTC
-,TRBV7-9,-,TRBJ2-3,CASSLLQDTQYF,TGTGCCAGCAGCTTATTGCAGGATACGCAGTATTTT
-,TRBV2,-,TRBJ2-7,CASSSKGEEGYEQYF,TGTGCCAGCAGCTCGAAAGGGGAAGAAGGCTACGAGCAGTACTTC
once,TRBV18,TRBD1,TRBJ2-6,CASSPFRDRGSGANVLTF,TGTGCCAGCTCACCGTTTCGGGACAGGGGGTCCGGGGCCAACGTCCTGACTTTC
few,TRBV5-1,-,TRBJ2-2,CASSLTGTNTGELFF,TGCGCCAGCAGCTTGACAGGCACGAACACCGGGGAGCTGTTTTTT
-,TRBV7-2,-,TRBJ2-1,CASSLFRGRASGNEQFF,TGTGCCAGCAGCTTATTTCGGGGAAGGGCCTCGGGGAATGAGCAGTTCTTC
-,TRBV20-1,-,TRBJ2-1,CSARGRPRPEQFF,TGCAGTGCCCGGGGGCGACCGAGGCCTGAGCAGTTCTTC
-,TRBV5-1,-,TRBJ2-3,CASSTGVLLGNTQYF,TGCGCCAGCAGCACGGGAGTCCTACTTGGGAATACGCAGTATTTT
few,TRBV20-1,-,TRBJ1-5,CSVSRAGNQPQHF,TGCAGTGTAAGCAGGGCTGGTAATCAGCCCCAGCATTTT
few,TRBV29-1,-,TRBJ2-3,CSVGFVGLSTDTQYF,TGCAGCGTGGGCTTTGTTGGACTGAGCACAGATACGCAGTATTTT